This T cell receptor (beta chain) was found in a study of blood T cell repertoires in COVID-19. This clone was recorded a few times. Participants' reported clinical history set cohort assignment. Profiled with immunoSEQ multiplex PCR; TCRdb holds only in-frame clones, not every one. The sample records 180,000 or so clones, approximately 85% being singletons. Germline V gene sequence: CDR1 SGHRS, CDR2 YFSETQ. CDR3 size: 13 residues. Trimming removed 6 bases at V and 2 bases at J, with 11 bases between. The rearrangement joins TRBV5-1 to TRBJ1-1; D is unclear. Source material: PBMCs or T cells enriched from blood (not recorded which). The TCR originated in a man between 40 and 49 years old who had recovered from COVID-19. The CDR3 is CASTKGGNTEAFF. CDR3 DNA: TGCGCCAGCACAAAAGGAGGAAACACTGAAGCTTTCTTT.